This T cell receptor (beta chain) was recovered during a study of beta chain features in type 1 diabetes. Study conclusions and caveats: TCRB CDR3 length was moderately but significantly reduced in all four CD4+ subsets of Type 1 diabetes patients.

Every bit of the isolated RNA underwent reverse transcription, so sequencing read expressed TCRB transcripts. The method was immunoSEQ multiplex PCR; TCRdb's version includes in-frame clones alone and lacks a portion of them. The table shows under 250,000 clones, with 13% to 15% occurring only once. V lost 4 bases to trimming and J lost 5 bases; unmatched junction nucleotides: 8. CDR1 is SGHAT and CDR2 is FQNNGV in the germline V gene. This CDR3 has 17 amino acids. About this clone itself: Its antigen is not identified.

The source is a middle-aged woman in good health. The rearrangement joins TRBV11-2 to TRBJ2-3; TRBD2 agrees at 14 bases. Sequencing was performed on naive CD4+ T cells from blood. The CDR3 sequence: CASSSGTSGGSRDTQYF. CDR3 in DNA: TGTGCCAGCAGCTCTGGGACTAGCGGGGGATCAAGAGATACGCAGTATTTT.